One and the same sample provided the 15 T cell receptor beta chains below, sequenced in a study of blood T cell repertoires in COVID-19 (dated by TCRdb to between 2020 and 2021). To prepare the library, the immunoSEQ multiplex PCR assay was applied. Imported from immuneACCESS, the table was reduced by TCRdb to in-frame sequences with V and J called. These copies leave out some clones; in studies compared against another copy, an unresolved V gene accounts for under half, and the cause of the remainder is not known. In all, the sample holds fewer than 700,000 clones, and 85% to 90% of those were seen once. The ten largest make up 7.8% of the sample. Material: peripheral blood. All receptors derive from a woman between 50 and 59 years old with COVID-19, enrolled during active disease.

The chain has TRBV7-9 and TRBJ2-1; D gene uncertain. The CDR3 length is 13 residues. V lost 2 bases, J lost 8 bases, and 10 bases lay in between. The germline gives CDR1 SEHNR, CDR2 FQNEAQ (reference sequence). The CDR3 loop reads CASSLSGWDEQFF. The CDR3 coding sequence is TGTGCCAGCAGCTTATCGGGTTGGGATGAGCAGTTCTTC.

The chain combines TRBV3-1 (or the pseudogene TRBV3-2) with TRBJ1-2; the match to TRBD1 covers 7 bases. The germline gives CDR1 LGHDT, CDR2 YNNKEL (reference sequence). The length of the CDR3 is 15 residues. Trimming at V came to 3 bases and at J to 7 bases, leaving 11 bases not matched to a gene. The CDR3 here is CASSQDPDRASGYTF. The CDR3 coding sequence is TGTGCCAGCAGCCAGGACCCCGACAGGGCCTCTGGCTACACCTTC.

J is TRBJ2-5 and V is TRBV5-1; D perhaps matches TRBD2 (6 bases). The CDR3 is 15 residues long. The V end was cut by 0 bases, the J end by 2 bases, with 11 bases between. Germline V gives CDR1 SGHRS, CDR2 YFSETQ. The CDR3 protein is CASSLEGLTQETQYF. The CDR3 coding sequence is TGCGCCAGCAGCTTGGAGGGACTGACACAAGAGACCCAGTACTTC.

The V and J genes are TRBV11-2 and TRBJ1-1; D call uncertain. From germline, CDR1 is SGHAT and CDR2 FQNNGV. The CDR3 has 14 residues. Between the trimmed V and J ends, which lost 5 bases and 1 base, there was a span of 11 bases. The CDR3 spells CASSPRPRNTEAFF. The CDR3 nucleotides read TGTGCCAGCAGCCCCCGACCTAGGAACACTGAAGCTTTCTTT.

J is TRBJ1-2 and V is TRBV7-2; the D gene is possibly TRBD1 (5 bases). Trimming took 6 bases from V and 6 from J, leaving 17 bases between them. The CDR3 sequence is 14 residues long. Germline assignment: CDR1 SGHTA and CDR2 FQGNSA. Written as DNA, the CDR3 is TGTGCCAGCAGACAACCTGGGGGAGGGGATGGCTACACCTTC. Amino acid sequence: CASRQPGGGDGYTF.

This rearrangement joins TRBV30 to TRBJ2-1; a weak D match, TRBD2 (7 bases). The germline V gene encodes CDR1 GTSNPN and CDR2 SVGIG (reference sequence). V was clipped by 2 bases and J by 10 bases, with 12 bases between them. CDR3 length: 12 amino acids. The CDR3 loop reads CAWSWGGAEQFF. DNA for the CDR3: TGTGCCTGGAGTTGGGGGGGGGCCGAGCAGTTCTTC. The full variable domain, in which reference TRBV30 and TRBJ2-1 provide the parts outside the CDR3, is SQTIHQWPATLVQPVGSPLSLECTVEGTSNPNLYWYRQAAGRGLQLLFYSVGIGQISSEVPQNLSASRPQDRQFILSSKKLLLSDSGFYLCAWSWGGAEQFFGPGTRLTVL.

V usage is TRBV28 and J usage is TRBJ1-2; possibly TRBD1 for D (6 bases). Looked up from germline, CDR1 is MDHEN and CDR2 is SYDVKM. V lost 8 bases to trimming and J lost 0 bases, with 22 bases between them. The length of the CDR3 is 17 residues. The CDR3 coding sequence is TGTGCCAGCCGATTTATCGTTTTGGACAGCCCTAACTATGGCTACACCTTC. Protein sequence: CASRFIVLDSPNYGYTF.

This sequence joins TRBV27 and TRBJ2-7, with 8 bases fitting TRBD1. The germline V gene encodes CDR1 MNHEY and CDR2 SMNVEV (reference sequence). J lost 0 bases, V lost 7 bases, and 5 bases had no gene match. The CDR3 length is 14 residues. The CDR3 DNA reads TGTGCCAGCACCCCAGGGGGCAGCTCCTACGAGCAGTACTTC. As protein: CASTPGGSSYEQYF.

The chain is built from TRBV28 and TRBJ2-5, with 9 bases aligning to TRBD2. From germline, CDR1 is MDHEN and CDR2 SYDVKM. CDR3 length: 17 residues. V gave up 2 bases and J gave up 2 bases; unmatched junction bases: 9. CDR3 protein: CASSLGVRAGGQETQYF. The CDR3 DNA reads as TGTGCCAGCAGTTTAGGGGTTAGAGCGGGGGGACAAGAGACCCAGTACTTC.

J is TRBJ1-3 and V is TRBV6-1, with TRBD1 as a possible D gene (5 bases). The CDR3 length is 16 residues. The germline gives CDR1 MNHNS, CDR2 SASEGT. Trimming removed 4 bases from V and 2 bases from J, with 15 bases in between. The CDR3 nucleotides are TGTGCCAGCAGTGGCCTCAGGGATTCAGCTGGAAACACCATATATTTT. Translating gives CASSGLRDSAGNTIYF.

The CDR3 loop reads CSAPRGYNEQFF. For the CDR3, the DNA is TGCAGCGCCCCGCGGGGTTACAATGAGCAGTTCTTC. The chain links TRBV29-1 to TRBJ2-1; D is possibly TRBD2 (6 bases). Germline V lookup: CDR1 SQVTM, CDR2 ANQGSEA. The CDR3 sequence is 12 residues long. V lost 7 bases and J 4 bases, leaving 11 bases between the germline ends.

The genes are TRBV28 and TRBJ2-7; D may be TRBD1 (6 bases). Germline V gives CDR1 MDHEN, CDR2 SYDVKM. The CDR3 consists of 13 residues. V shed 6 bases and J shed 2 bases, with 11 bases lying between them. Here the CDR3 reads CASSQTGTYEQYF. CDR3 bases: TGTGCCAGCAGCCAGACAGGTACCTACGAGCAGTACTTC.

CDR3 nucleotides: TGTGCCAGCAGTCCGGGGGGATTTCAAGAGACCCAGTACTTC. Its protein is CASSPGGFQETQYF. The chain is built from TRBV28 and TRBJ2-5, with TRBD2 matching 7 bases. Germline-derived CDR1 and CDR2 are MDHEN and SYDVKM. This CDR3 is 14 amino acids long. The V gene end was trimmed by 5 bases and the J gene end by 2 bases; junction bases not matched to a gene: 5.

The chain employs TRBV6-2 or TRBV6-3 and TRBJ1-5, with 8 bases that match TRBD1. The CDR3 is 15 residues long. Germline values: CDR1 MNHEY, CDR2 SVGEGT. Trimming cost V 5 bases and J 5 bases; bases outside gene matches: 8. Here the CDR3 reads CASSGDRKRYQPQHF. Written as DNA, the CDR3 is TGTGCCAGCAGTGGGGACAGGAAGAGGTATCAGCCCCAGCATTTT.

This chain connects TRBV6-5 to TRBJ1-2; D unresolved. CDR1 and CDR2 from the germline V gene are MNHEY and SVGAGI. V lost 0 bases to trimming and J lost 4 bases, with 12 bases between them. This CDR3 is built from 15 residues. CDR3 nucleotide sequence: TGTGCCAGCAGTTACTCACGAAACACCGCCTATGGCTACACCTTC. This translates into CASSYSRNTAYGYTF.